A selection of T cell receptor beta chains follows, all from one sample in a study of regulatory T cells in long-lasting Graves disease. Via MiXCR, TCRdb re-called the multiplex PCR reads, giving one row per CDR3 protein. The repertoire holds hundreds of thousands of distinct CDR3 sequences, with roughly a sixth as singletons. Sequencing used peripheral blood mononuclear cells (PBMCs), obtained at new diagnosis, from a patient treated with antithyroid drugs. The receptors derive from a female donor with Graves disease. Each CDR3 is given with its conserved first and last residue. Each record gives: D gene, J gene, V gene, clone size, CDR3 DNA, CDR3 protein. A D gene is named only where the DNA matches it firmly. Size tells how often a clone was seen (once, few, many) or the class of an expanded clone, and some rows leave it out.

D: -
J: TRBJ1-5
V: TRBV5-1
size: many
DNA: TGCGCCAGCAGCTCGCGTGACCCGACGGCCCACTATAGCAATCAGCCCCAGCATTTT
CDR3: CASSSRDPTAHYSNQPQHF

D: -
J: TRBJ2-1
V: TRBV9
size: few
DNA: TGTGCCAGCAACGATCTGAGCGGGCATGAGCAGTTCTTC
CDR3: CASNDLSGHEQFF

D: TRBD2
J: TRBJ2-1
V: TRBV4-1
size: -
DNA: TGCGCCAGCAGCCAAGAGTCGTCTAGCGGGGGTGATGAGCAGTTCTTC
CDR3: CASSQESSSGGDEQFF

D: -
J: TRBJ1-5
V: TRBV10-3
size: many
DNA: TGTGCCATCAGTGGAAAACAGGGAGGTCAGCCCCAGCATTTT
CDR3: CAISGKQGGQPQHF

D: -
J: TRBJ1-2
V: TRBV5-6
size: -
DNA: TGTGTCACCCGCTATGGCTACACCTTC
CDR3: CVTRYGYTF

D: -
J: TRBJ1-3
V: TRBV9
size: many
DNA: TGTGCCAGCAGCGCCTTAAACTCTGGAAACACCATATATTTT
CDR3: CASSALNSGNTIYF

D: -
J: TRBJ1-2
V: TRBV18
size: -
DNA: TGTGCCAGCTCACCACAGGATACCTATGGCTACACCTTC
CDR3: CASSPQDTYGYTF

D: -
J: TRBJ2-7
V: TRBV29-1
size: many
DNA: TGCAGCGTTGAGGACAGACTTACCTACGAGCAGTACTTC
CDR3: CSVEDRLTYEQYF

D: -
J: TRBJ2-2
V: TRBV5-1
size: many
DNA: TGCGCCAGCAGTTTCCTGACAGTGAACACCGGGGAGCTGTTTTTT
CDR3: CASSFLTVNTGELFF

D: TRBD2
J: TRBJ2-1
V: TRBV7-8
size: many
DNA: TGTGCCAGCTCTACGCTTCCGGGACTAGCGGGGGACAATGAGCAGTTCTTC
CDR3: CASSTLPGLAGDNEQFF

D: -
J: TRBJ2-2
V: TRBV11-1
size: -
DNA: TGTGCCAGCAGCGTGGGTCTCACCGGGGAGCTGTTTTTT
CDR3: CASSVGLTGELFF

D: TRBD1
J: TRBJ2-2
V: TRBV6-2/TRBV6-3
size: many
DNA: TGTGCCAGCAGGGCCCAGGGGGCGAACACCGGGGAGCTGTTTTTT
CDR3: CASRAQGANTGELFF

D: TRBD1
J: TRBJ1-1
V: TRBV27
size: many
DNA: TGTGCCAGCAGTCCGGCAGGGGGCAAGAACACTGAAGCTTTCTTT
CDR3: CASSPAGGKNTEAFF

D: -
J: TRBJ2-7
V: TRBV29-1
size: -
DNA: TGCAGCGTCGCTTTAGGGGGACCTAACTACGAGCAGTACTTC
CDR3: CSVALGGPNYEQYF

D: -
J: TRBJ1-5
V: TRBV3-1
size: many
DNA: TGTGCCAGCTCAATAGGCGGGGCAGGCAATCAGCCCCAGCATTTT
CDR3: CASSIGGAGNQPQHF

D: -
J: TRBJ2-5
V: TRBV20-1
size: -
DNA: TGCAGTGTTAGGGGGGAGACCCAGTACTTC
CDR3: CSVRGETQYF

D: TRBD1
J: TRBJ2-1
V: TRBV5-1
size: many
DNA: TGCGCCAGCAGCTTGAGGGGGCCACCCTACAATGAGCAGTTCTTC
CDR3: CASSLRGPPYNEQFF

D: -
J: TRBJ2-7
V: TRBV6-1
size: -
DNA: TGTGCCAGCAGTTATTCGCGGGGACCCTACGAGCAGTACTTC
CDR3: CASSYSRGPYEQYF